The 18 T cell receptor beta chains listed next were all sequenced from one sample in a study of a mutant IDH1 vaccine in newly diagnosed glioma. The time point here: week 35, safety follow-up. Doses comprised 300 ug of mutant IDH1 20-mer peptide each, plus topical imiquimod. For these receptors, no antigen is known. This table comes from immunoSEQ multiplex PCR, and its TCRdb copy is limited to in-frame clones, with some not included. The data contain 30,000 to 40,000 clones, about 80% of them seen just once; the ten biggest clones take up under 4%. Sequencing used PBMCs, obtained from a glioma patient whose treatment included an IDH1 peptide vaccine. Receptors were obtained from a man aged 35 to 55 with glioma. Some clones in this sample may be carry-over from other donors' samples.

This clone showed up just a few times. This chain joins TRBV7-2 and TRBJ1-3; 9 bases match TRBD1. CDR1 is SGHTA, CDR2 FQGNSA, per germline. The J segment lost 0 bases and the V segment lost 3 bases, leaving 3 bases of the junction unmatched. The CDR3 loop spans 16 amino acids. The CDR3 DNA is TGTGCCAGCAGCTTCGACAGGGGGATCTCTGGAAACACCATATATTTT. Translating it yields CASSFDRGISGNTIYF.

The chain couples TRBV10-3 to TRBJ1-2; TRBD1 matches at 12 bases. This CDR3 spans 15 amino acids. Germline V CDR1 and CDR2: ENHRY, SYGVKD. After removal of 4 bases from V and 8 bases from J, the junction contained 8 bases not matched to a gene. The CDR3 loop reads CAISAWGDRGHGYTF. The CDR3 nucleotides are TGTGCCATCAGTGCTTGGGGGGACAGGGGGCACGGCTACACCTTC.

This sequence joins TRBV7-2 and TRBJ1-4; D is unclear. This CDR3 comprises 14 residues. Germline V gene data show CDR1 as SGHTA and CDR2 as FQGNSA. The V and J ends lost 6 bases and 11 bases respectively, with 19 bases between them. The CDR3 DNA follows: TGTGCCAGCAGTCCTTCCCGGGAGCCGACGAAACTGTTTTTT. It translates to CASSPSREPTKLFF.

V and J are TRBV25-1 and TRBJ1-1; TRBD1 is a possible D gene (6 bases). Deletions cut 6 bases from V and 6 bases from J, with 17 bases between. The CDR3 runs to 14 residues. Germline V CDR1 and CDR2: MGHDK, SYGVNS. The CDR3 sequence: CASRKQGKGAEAFF. The CDR3 region has the DNA TGTGCCAGCAGAAAACAGGGAAAAGGGGCTGAAGCTTTCTTT.

This chain joins TRBV5-4 and TRBJ2-7; D gene unclear. The CDR3 is 12 amino acids. Germline CDR1 and CDR2: SGHNT and YYREEE (reference sequence). V was pared by 0 bases and J by 5 bases, with 6 bases between. In DNA, the CDR3 is TGTGCCAGCAGCTTGGCCCCCCACGAGCAGTACTTC. This gives the protein CASSLAPHEQYF. The whole variable domain, remainder taken from reference TRBV5-4 and TRBJ2-7, is ETGVTQSPTHLIKTRGQQVTLRCSSQSGHNTVSWYQQALGQGPQFIFQYYREEENGRGNFPPRFSGLQFPNYSSELNVNALELDDSALYLCASSLAPHEQYFGPGTRLTVT.

The chain uses TRBV5-1 and TRBJ1-2, with a possible D match to TRBD1 (6 bases). Germline CDR1 SGHRS, CDR2 YFSETQ. The V and J ends lost 5 bases and 4 bases respectively, with 18 bases between them. The CDR3 has 15 residues. This CDR3 is CASRQGFIGRYGYTF. The DNA of the CDR3 is TGCGCCAGCAGGCAGGGGTTTATTGGACGCTATGGCTACACCTTC.

The V gene is TRBV11-3, the J gene TRBJ2-5; TRBD2 matches 11 bases. The CDR3 is 15 amino acids. Germline V gives CDR1 SGHNT, CDR2 YENEEA. V was clipped by 1 base and J by 3 bases; unmatched bases: 1. The CDR3 region has the DNA TGTGCCAGCAGCTTAGGGGGACTAGCGGAAGAGACCCAGTACTTC. This sequence encodes CASSLGGLAEETQYF.

This clone was seen more than once but under ten times. This rearrangement joins TRBV30 to TRBJ1-1, with 7 bases fitting TRBD1. Trimming took 1 base from V and 3 from J; bases not matched to a gene: 2. The CDR3 has 13 residues. Germline CDR1 is GTSNPN and CDR2 is SVGIG (reference sequence). The CDR3 DNA sequence: TGTGCCTGGAGTGAGGGGGCGCACACTGAAGCTTTCTTT. The encoded protein is CAWSEGAHTEAFF.

This clone was counted a single time. This chain joins TRBV5-1 and TRBJ2-2; tentative D call: TRBD1 (6 bases). CDR3 size: 15 residues. V was cut by 3 bases and J by 5 bases, with 14 bases left in between. The germline CDR1 and CDR2 sequences are SGHRS and YFSETQ. CDR3: CASSSTGPGTGELFF. CDR3 sequence (DNA): TGCGCCAGCAGCTCGACAGGCCCGGGAACCGGGGAGCTGTTTTTT.

The gene calls are TRBV6-5 and TRBJ2-3, with D uncertain. CDR3 size: 13 residues. CDR1 is MNHEY and CDR2 is SVGAGI in the germline V gene. V dropped 7 bases and J dropped 5 bases, with 13 bases sitting between them. The DNA of the CDR3 is TGTGCCAGCAAGACAAAGGGCCAAGATACGCAGTATTTT. Translating it yields CASKTKGQDTQYF.

The chain carries TRBV7-2 and TRBJ2-1, with TRBD1 matching over 9 bases. The V gene's germline CDR1 is SGHTA and CDR2 FQGNSA. Unmatched junction bases numbered 10, after V lost 5 bases and J lost 8 bases. This CDR3 is 15 amino acids long. CDR3: CASSDPGQGWDEQFF. CDR3 DNA sequence: TGTGCCAGCAGCGATCCGGGACAGGGATGGGATGAGCAGTTCTTC.

V and J are TRBV7-2 and TRBJ1-6, with TRBD1 as a possible D gene (5 bases). This CDR3 has 14 residues. Germline V gene data show CDR1 as SGHTA and CDR2 as FQGNSA. Trimming cost V 7 bases and J 9 bases, with 16 bases left between them. Here the CDR3 reads CASTRRQPVSPLHF. Here the CDR3 DNA reads TGTGCCAGCACCAGACGACAGCCTGTTTCACCCCTCCACTTT.

The CDR3 loop reads CASSVGTFESNQPQHF. As DNA, the CDR3 is TGTGCCAGCAGCGTAGGAACATTCGAAAGCAATCAGCCCCAGCATTTT. The chain couples TRBV9 to TRBJ1-5, with unresolved D. Deletions cut 0 bases from V and 1 base from J, with 11 bases between. CDR3 length: 16 amino acids. Germline CDR1 and CDR2: SGDLS and YYNGEE.

The chain combines TRBV18 with TRBJ1-1; 7 bases are a match to TRBD1. Per the germline V gene, CDR1 is KGHSH and CDR2 is LQKENI. The length of the CDR3 is 14 residues. Losses at the gene ends were 4 bases for V and 1 base for J; bases not matched to a gene: 3. The CDR3 spells CASSQGQKNTEAFF. The CDR3 nucleotides read TGTGCCAGCTCACAGGGACAGAAGAACACTGAAGCTTTCTTT.

CDR3 bases: TGTGCCAGCAGCTTGACCCGGGCCAACGTCCTGACTTTC. Its protein is CASSLTRANVLTF. This rearrangement joins TRBV5-6 to TRBJ2-6, with D hard to call. The ends were cut back, 1 base at V and 5 bases at J, with 4 bases in the middle. The CDR3 loop spans 13 amino acids. Germline lookup yields CDR1 SGHDT and CDR2 YYEEEE. Complete variable domain (other parts from reference TRBV5-6 and TRBJ2-6): DAGVTQSPTHLIKTRGQQVTLRCSPKSGHDTVSWYQQALGQGPQFIFQYYEEEERQRGNFPDRFSGHQFPNYSSELNVNALLLGDSALYLCASSLTRANVLTFGAGSRLTVL.

Here the CDR3 reads CASSQGGVFHEQFF. CDR3 in DNA: TGTGCCAGCAGCCAGGGTGGAGTTTTTCATGAGCAGTTCTTC. The chain couples TRBV14 to TRBJ2-1; D is undetermined. Looked up from germline, CDR1 is SGHDN and CDR2 is FVKESK. CDR3 length: 14 residues. The ends were cut back, 3 bases at V and 8 bases at J, with 14 bases in the middle. The full variable domain, rest sourced from reference TRBV14 and TRBJ2-1, is EAGVTQFPSHSVIEKGQTVTLRCDPISGHDNLYWYRRVMGKEIKFLLHFVKESKQDESGMPNNRFLAERTGGTYSTLKVQPAELEDSGVYFCASSQGGVFHEQFFGPGTRLTVL.

V and J are TRBV6-6 and TRBJ1-2; TRBD1 matches 7 bases. Losses at the gene ends were 0 bases for V and 0 bases for J; bases not matched to a gene: 4. Germline loops: CDR1 MNHNY, CDR2 SVGAGI (reference sequence). There are 16 residues in the CDR3. CDR3 coding DNA: TGTGCCAGCAGTTACTCCGGGACAGAGACTAACTATGGCTACACCTTC. It is translated as CASSYSGTETNYGYTF.

The genes are TRBV18 and TRBJ1-1; TRBD1 is a possible D gene (5 bases). With 2 bases removed from V and 4 bases from J, the gap between germline ends came to 14 bases. CDR1 is KGHSH, CDR2 LQKENI, per germline. This CDR3 comprises 15 residues. Written as DNA, the CDR3 is TGTGCCAGCTCACCATCCCCTCAGGGACTCACTGAAGCTTTCTTT. It translates to CASSPSPQGLTEAFF.